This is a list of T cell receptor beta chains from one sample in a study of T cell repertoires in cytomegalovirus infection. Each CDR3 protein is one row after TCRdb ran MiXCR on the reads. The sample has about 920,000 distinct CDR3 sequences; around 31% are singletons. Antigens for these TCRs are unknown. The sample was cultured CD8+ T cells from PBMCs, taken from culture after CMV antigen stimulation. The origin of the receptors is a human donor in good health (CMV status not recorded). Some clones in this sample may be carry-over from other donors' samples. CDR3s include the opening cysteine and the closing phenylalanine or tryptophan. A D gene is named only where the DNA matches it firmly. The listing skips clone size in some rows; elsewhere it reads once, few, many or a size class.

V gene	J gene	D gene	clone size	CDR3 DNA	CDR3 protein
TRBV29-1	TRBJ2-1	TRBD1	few	TGCAGCGTTGCTGGACAGGGAGACTACAATGAGCAGTTCTTC	CSVAGQGDYNEQFF
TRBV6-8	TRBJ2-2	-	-	TGTGCCAGCAGTTACGGGGGAGTCGGGGAGCTGTTTTTT	CASSYGGVGELFF
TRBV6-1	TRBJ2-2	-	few	TGTGCCAGTTTTTACAGGGACACCGGGGAGCTGTTTTTT	CASFYRDTGELFF
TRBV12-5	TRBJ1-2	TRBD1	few	TGTGCTAGTGGTTACAGGGGGCTCGATGGCTACACCTTC	CASGYRGLDGYTF
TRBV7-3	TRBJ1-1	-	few	TGTGCCAGCAGCTTAATTAGGGGATCGAACACTGAAGCTTTCTTT	CASSLIRGSNTEAFF
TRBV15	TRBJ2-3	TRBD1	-	TGTGCGGCGGGCACAGGGGGCACAGATACGCAGTATTTT	CAAGTGGTDTQYF
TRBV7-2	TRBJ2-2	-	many	TGTGCCAGCAGCTTAGTGTTCCGGGGGCGCACCGGGGAGCTGTTTTTT	CASSLVFRGRTGELFF
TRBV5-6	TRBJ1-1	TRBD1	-	TGTGCCAGCAGACCGGCGGGACAGGTTGAAGCTTTCTTT	CASRPAGQVEAFF
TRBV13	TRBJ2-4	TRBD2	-	TGTGCCAGCAGCGAGAGCGGGGGGGTAGCCAAAAACATTCAGTACTTC	CASSESGGVAKNIQYF
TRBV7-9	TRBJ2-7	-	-	TGTGCCAGCAGCCTCTGGGGTTCCGACGAGCAGTACTTC	CASSLWGSDEQYF
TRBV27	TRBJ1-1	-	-	TGTGCCAGCAGTCTAAATGGAGCGCAGTACATGAACACTGAAGCTTTCTTT	CASSLNGAQYMNTEAFF
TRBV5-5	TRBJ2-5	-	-	TGTGCCAGCAGCCTGACACTGTACCAAGAGACCCAGTACTTC	CASSLTLYQETQYF
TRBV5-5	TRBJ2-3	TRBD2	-	TGTGCCAGCAGCTTGGCCACTAGCGGGGGGGGCACAGATGCGCAGTATTTT	CASSLATSGGGTDAQYF
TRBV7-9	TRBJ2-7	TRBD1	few	TGTGCCAGCAGCACAACCCTGGGACAGGGGCTCTACGAGCAGTACTTC	CASSTTLGQGLYEQYF
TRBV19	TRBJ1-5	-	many	TGTGCCAGTATGACTCCTTATAGCAATCAGCCCCAGCATTTT	CASMTPYSNQPQHF
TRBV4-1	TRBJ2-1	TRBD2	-	TGCGCCAGCAGCCAAGAGACTCTAGCGGGGGGCGCTTACAATGAGCAGTTCTTC	CASSQETLAGGAYNEQFF
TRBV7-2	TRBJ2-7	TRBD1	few	TGTGCCAGCAGCCTATTGGGACAGGTCCACGAGCAGTACTTC	CASSLLGQVHEQYF
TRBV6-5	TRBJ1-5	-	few	TGTGCCAGCAGTTACCGGACACCGTGTCGCAATCAGCCCCAGCATTTT	CASSYRTPCRNQPQHF
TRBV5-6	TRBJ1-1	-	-	TGTGCCAGCAGCTTGGACCCGACCATGAACACTGAAGCTTTCTTT	CASSLDPTMNTEAFF
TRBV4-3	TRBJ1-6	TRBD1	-	TGCGCCAGCAGCCAAGATGACAGGGGGGGAGAAAACTATAATTCACCCCTCCACTTT	CASSQDDRGGENYNSPLHF
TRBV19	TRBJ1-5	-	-	TGTGCCAGTAGTTCTACAGTAAGGGGGGGTCAGCCCCAGCATTTT	CASSSTVRGGQPQHF
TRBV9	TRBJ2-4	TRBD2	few	TGTGCCAGCAGCCCCGGGACTAGCGGGGGGGCAGGTAACATTCAGTACTTC	CASSPGTSGGAGNIQYF
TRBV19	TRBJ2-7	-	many	TGTGCCAGTAGTATAGGTATCCGTTCGAGCTCCTACGAGCAGTACTTC	CASSIGIRSSSYEQYF
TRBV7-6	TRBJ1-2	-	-	TGTGCCAGCACCTCGGGGGAAAATGGCTACACCTTC	CASTSGENGYTF
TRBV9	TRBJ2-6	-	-	TGTGCCAGCAGCGCACCCAGGACGCCCAACTCTGGGGCCAACGTCCTGACTTTC	CASSAPRTPNSGANVLTF
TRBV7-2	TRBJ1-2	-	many	TGTGCCAGCAGCTTAGACACCTTCTATGGCTACACCTTC	CASSLDTFYGYTF
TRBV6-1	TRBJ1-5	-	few	TGTGCCAGCAGTGAGAGGAAAGGGTCAAATCAGCCCCAGCATTTT	CASSERKGSNQPQHF
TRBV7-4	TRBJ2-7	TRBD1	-	TGTGTCAGCAGCTTTCGACAGGGGACCTCCTACGAGCAGTACTTC	CVSSFRQGTSYEQYF
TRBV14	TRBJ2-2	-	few	TGTGCCAGCAGCCATAGGAAACCCGCGAACACCGGGGAGCTGTTTTTT	CASSHRKPANTGELFF
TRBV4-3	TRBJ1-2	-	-	TGCGCCAGCAGCCAAGATCAAGGGGGAGGATATGGCTACACCTTC	CASSQDQGGGYGYTF
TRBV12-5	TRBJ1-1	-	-	TGTGCTAGTGGTTTGGTACCAGGAGAAGACACTGAAGCTTTCTTT	CASGLVPGEDTEAFF
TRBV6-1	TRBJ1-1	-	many	TGTGCCAGCAGTGTGACCGGACCCAACACTGAAGCTTTCTTT	CASSVTGPNTEAFF
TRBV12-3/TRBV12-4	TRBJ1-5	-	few	TGTGCCAGCAGTTTTAAGCAGGGAAATCAGCCCCAGCATTTT	CASSFKQGNQPQHF
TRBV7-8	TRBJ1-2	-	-	TGTGCCAGCAGCGAGTGGACTAGGACAGTCGATGGCTACACCTTC	CASSEWTRTVDGYTF
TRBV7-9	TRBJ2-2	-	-	TGTGCCAGCAGCTTAGAAGGGACACTGACCGGGGAGCTGTTTTTT	CASSLEGTLTGELFF
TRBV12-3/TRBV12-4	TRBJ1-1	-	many	TGTGCCAGCACCGCGAGGGGGTTCACTGAAGCTTTCTTT	CASTARGFTEAFF
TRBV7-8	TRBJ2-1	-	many	TGTGCCAGCAGCTTAGAAAGGGGCCACAATGAGCAGTTCTTC	CASSLERGHNEQFF
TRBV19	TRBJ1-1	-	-	TGTGCCAGTAGTATAGAACCCGACAGTATGAACACTGAAGCTTTCTTT	CASSIEPDSMNTEAFF
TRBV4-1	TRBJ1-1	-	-	TGCGCCAGCAGCCATCCGGGTTTGGTCGCTGAAGCTTTCTTT	CASSHPGLVAEAFF
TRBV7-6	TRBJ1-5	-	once	TGTGCCAGCAGCCTAGCCGCGGGGGGGTTGACTCAGCCCCAGCATTTT	CASSLAAGGLTQPQHF
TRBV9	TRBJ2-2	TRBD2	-	TGTGCCAGCAGCGTAGAGACCTGGGGACTAGCGGGGGGCCAGCACGGGGAGCTGTTTTTT	CASSVETWGLAGGQHGELFF
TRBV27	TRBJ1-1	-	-	TGTGCCGCCTGGGGTCAGGTCCAGACTGAAGCTTTCTTT	CAAWGQVQTEAFF
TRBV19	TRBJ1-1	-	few	TGTGCCAGTAGTATACCGCTTAACACTGAAGCTTTCTTT	CASSIPLNTEAFF
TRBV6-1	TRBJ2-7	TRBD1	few	TGTGCCAGCAGTGAAACAGGGGAGCCTTGGTTCTACGAGCAGTACTTC	CASSETGEPWFYEQYF
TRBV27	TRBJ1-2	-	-	TGTGCCAGCAGTTACCTAGGCAGCGCCAGGGGAGAAGATGGCTACACCTTC	CASSYLGSARGEDGYTF
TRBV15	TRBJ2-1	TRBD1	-	TGTGCCACCAGCAGTGGACAGGGGGCTAGTTACAATGAGCAGTTCTTC	CATSSGQGASYNEQFF
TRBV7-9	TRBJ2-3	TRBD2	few	TGTGCCAGCAGCACCGGGGGGACGCAGTATTTT	CASSTGGTQYF
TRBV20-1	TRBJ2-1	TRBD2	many	TGCAGTAAACCCACGGGGGGGCTAGGTGAGCAGTTCTTC	CSKPTGGLGEQFF
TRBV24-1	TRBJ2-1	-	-	TGTGCCACCAGTTCTCCGGGCGCGAACCAGAATGAGCAGTTCTTC	CATSSPGANQNEQFF
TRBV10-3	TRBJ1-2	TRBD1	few	TGTGCCATCAGTGAACCCTGGGACAGGGAAACCTATGGCTACACCTTC	CAISEPWDRETYGYTF
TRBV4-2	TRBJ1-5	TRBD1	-	TGTGCCAGCAGCCATAGGACAGGGGGCGCGGGCAATCAGCCCCAGCATTTT	CASSHRTGGAGNQPQHF
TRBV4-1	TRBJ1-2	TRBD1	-	TGCGCCAGCAGCCAAAATGACAGGGGGATTAAGAGCTACACCTTC	CASSQNDRGIKSYTF
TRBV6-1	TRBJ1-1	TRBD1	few	TGTGCCAGCAGACGGGACAGTAGCATGAACACTGAAGCTTTCTTT	CASRRDSSMNTEAFF
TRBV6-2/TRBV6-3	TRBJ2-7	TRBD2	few	TGTGCCAGCAGTTACGGGACTAGCGGGGGCCGCTACGAGCAGTACTTC	CASSYGTSGGRYEQYF